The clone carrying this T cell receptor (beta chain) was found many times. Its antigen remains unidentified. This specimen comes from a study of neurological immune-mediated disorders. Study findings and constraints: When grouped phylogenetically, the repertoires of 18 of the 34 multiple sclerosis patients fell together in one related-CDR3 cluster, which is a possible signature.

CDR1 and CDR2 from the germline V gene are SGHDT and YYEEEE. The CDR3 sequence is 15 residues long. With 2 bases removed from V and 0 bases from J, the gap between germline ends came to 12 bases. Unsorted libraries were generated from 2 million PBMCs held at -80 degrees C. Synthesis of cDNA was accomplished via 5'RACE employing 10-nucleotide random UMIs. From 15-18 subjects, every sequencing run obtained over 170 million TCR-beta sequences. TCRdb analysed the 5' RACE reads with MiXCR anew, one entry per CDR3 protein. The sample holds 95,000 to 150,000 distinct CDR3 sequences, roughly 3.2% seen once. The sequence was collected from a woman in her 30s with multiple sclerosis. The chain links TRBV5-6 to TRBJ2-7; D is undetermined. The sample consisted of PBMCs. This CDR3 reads CASSLGPFSSYEQYF. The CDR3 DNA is TGTGCCAGCAGCTTAGGACCTTTTAGCTCCTACGAGCAGTACTTC.